Presented here are 23 T cell receptor beta chains from one specimen sequenced in a study of technical replicates of blood from a handful of donors. Here immunoSEQ multiplex PCR was the method, and the copy in TCRdb shows in-frame clones only, minus some. This table has 65,000 to 95,000 clones, roughly 98% appearing once. Sequenced material: T cells isolated from PBMCs. All receptors derive from a human donor in good health.

J is TRBJ2-3 and V is TRBV20-1; no firm D call. Trimming took 4 bases from V and 2 from J, leaving 4 bases between them. The germline gives CDR1 DFQATT, CDR2 SNEGSKA (reference sequence). The CDR3 length is 11 residues. The DNA of the CDR3 is TGCAGTGCTATCTACACAGATACGCAGTATTTT. Protein sequence: CSAIYTDTQYF.

This chain uses TRBV28 with TRBJ2-7, with TRBD2 matching over 7 bases. CDR3 length: 13 residues. V lost 6 bases to trimming and J lost 1 base; unmatched junction nucleotides: 3. Germline assignment: CDR1 MDHEN and CDR2 SYDVKM. CDR3: CASSGGSSYEQYF. The CDR3, as DNA: TGTGCCAGCAGCGGGGGGAGTTCCTACGAGCAGTACTTC.

The chain recombines TRBV2 with TRBJ2-1, with a weak D call TRBD2 (5 bases). CDR3 length: 12 amino acids. CDR1 and CDR2 (germline): SNHLY, FYNNEI. Trimming left V 0 bases short and J 14 bases short, with 11 bases between. DNA for the CDR3: TGTGCCAGCAGTGAAGCTATAGCGATGGAGTTCTTC. It translates to CASSEAIAMEFF.

The chain combines TRBV12-5 with TRBJ1-6, with TRBD1 as a possible D gene (6 bases). The germline gives CDR1 LGHNT, CDR2 FRNRAP. The CDR3 is 20 residues long. V shed 3 bases and J shed 1 base, with 22 bases lying between them. CDR3 nucleotides: TGTGCTAGTGGTTTCGATCCCAGGGGCACTTCAAGGTCCTATAATTCACCCCTCCACTTT. Translated, it gives CASGFDPRGTSRSYNSPLHF.

The chain recombines TRBV6-5 with TRBJ2-1; D possibly corresponds to TRBD2 (6 bases). The length of the CDR3 is 14 residues. V lost 6 bases and J lost 7, with 16 bases in between. Looked up from germline, CDR1 is MNHEY and CDR2 is SVGAGI. CDR3 sequence reads: CASRRLDWSNEQFF. DNA of the CDR3: TGTGCCAGCAGGCGACTAGACTGGAGTAATGAGCAGTTCTTC.

This chain connects TRBV15 to TRBJ2-7, with 8 bases identical to TRBD1. The junction had 7 bases not matched to a gene; V was cut back by 5 bases and J by 4 bases. Germline CDR1 LNHNV, CDR2 YYDKDF (reference sequence). The CDR3 loop spans 14 amino acids. The CDR3 protein is CATSLGQGPYEQYF. The DNA of the CDR3 is TGTGCCACCAGCCTAGGACAGGGCCCATACGAGCAGTACTTC.

The J gene is TRBJ2-5, the V gene TRBV2; 10 positions agree with TRBD2. Germline V gives CDR1 SNHLY, CDR2 FYNNEI. V was clipped by 9 bases and J by 4 bases; unmatched bases: 8. CDR3 size: 14 residues. The chain's CDR3 is CARREREGRETQYF. Written as DNA, the CDR3 is TGTGCCAGGAGGGAGCGGGAGGGCCGAGAGACCCAGTACTTC. Complete variable domain (other parts from reference TRBV2 and TRBJ2-5): EPEVTQTPSHQVTQMGQEVILRCVPISNHLYFYWYRQILGQKVEFLVSFYNNEISEKSEIFDDQFSVERPDGSNFTLKIRSTKLEDSAMYFCARREREGRETQYFGPGTRLLVL.

This rearrangement joins TRBV4-1 to TRBJ2-7, with no clear D. CDR1 is MGHRA, CDR2 YSYEKL, per germline. The CDR3 runs to 15 residues. V lost 3 bases and J 7 bases, leaving 19 bases between the germline ends. The CDR3 nucleotides are TGCGCCAGCAGCCACTACAAGGCGGTCCCTAGGGAGCAGTACTTC. Encoded protein: CASSHYKAVPREQYF.

The chain combines TRBV4-1 with TRBJ2-3, with TRBD2 as a possible D gene (6 bases). V lost 1 base, J lost 0 bases, and 8 bases lay in between. Germline values: CDR1 MGHRA, CDR2 YSYEKL. The CDR3 has 15 amino acids. The CDR3 DNA follows: TGCGCCAGCAGCCAAGTGGGGGGAAGCACAGATACGCAGTATTTT. Translating gives CASSQVGGSTDTQYF.

The chain has TRBV2 and TRBJ1-4; D call uncertain. Trimming shortened V by 7 bases and J by 17 bases, and 17 bases separated the two germline ends. This CDR3 has 11 amino acids. Per the germline V gene, CDR1 is SNHLY and CDR2 is FYNNEI. The CDR3 bases are TGTGCCAGCAAGTTCCGGGGTCTGGGATTTTTT. It translates to CASKFRGLGFF. Full variable domain (rest looked up from reference TRBV2 and TRBJ1-4): EPEVTQTPSHQVTQMGQEVILRCVPISNHLYFYWYRQILGQKVEFLVSFYNNEISEKSEIFDDQFSVERPDGSNFTLKIRSTKLEDSAMYFCASKFRGLGFFGSGTQLSVL.

V gene TRBV4-1 combines with J gene TRBJ2-7; TRBD2 agrees at 8 bases. Germline loops: CDR1 MGHRA, CDR2 YSYEKL. Trimming took 4 bases from V and 2 from J; bases not matched to a gene: 7. This CDR3 spans 15 amino acids. CDR3 DNA sequence: TGCGCCAGCAGCCTTTATAGCGGGATGGCCTACGAGCAGTACTTC. Translating it yields CASSLYSGMAYEQYF.

The chain recombines TRBV20-1 with TRBJ1-1; D is uncertain. Between the trimmed V and J ends, which lost 3 bases and 5 bases, there was a span of 7 bases. The length of the CDR3 is 11 residues. Germline CDR1 is DFQATT and CDR2 is SNEGSKA (reference sequence). The CDR3 sequence: CSARYQTEAFF. The CDR3 nucleotides read TGCAGTGCTAGGTACCAGACTGAAGCTTTCTTT.

The gene calls are TRBV27 and TRBJ1-1, with 8 bases aligning to TRBD1. The CDR3 is 15 residues long. J gave up 2 bases and V 5 bases, and 7 bases lay outside the gene matches. Germline lookup yields CDR1 MNHEY and CDR2 SMNVEV (reference sequence). CDR3 protein: CASSSTGGLNTEAFF. CDR3 sequence (DNA): TGTGCCAGCAGTAGCACAGGGGGACTCAACACTGAAGCTTTCTTT.

The chain uses TRBV6-1 and TRBJ2-1; no definite D call. The ends were cut back, 9 bases at V and 1 base at J, with 7 bases in the middle. The CDR3 is 12 amino acids. CDR1 and CDR2 (germline): MNHNS, SASEGT. This CDR3 reads CASDFSYNEQFF. The CDR3 DNA follows: TGTGCCAGTGACTTTTCCTACAATGAGCAGTTCTTC.

This chain connects TRBV9 to TRBJ2-7; 14 nucleotides match TRBD2. The V segment lost 5 bases and the J segment 7 bases; nucleotides outside the gene matches: 8. This CDR3 has 15 amino acids. CDR1 SGDLS and CDR2 YYNGEE come from the germline V gene. CDR3 loop: CASRTRLAGGLEQYF. Here the CDR3 DNA reads TGTGCCAGCAGGACTCGACTAGCGGGGGGGTTGGAGCAGTACTTC.

The chain links TRBV28 to TRBJ2-7; possibly TRBD1 for D (6 bases). This CDR3 has 14 amino acids. Looked up from germline, CDR1 is MDHEN and CDR2 is SYDVKM. Deletions cut 3 bases from V and 3 bases from J, with 12 bases between. The CDR3 spells CASSFLDSNYEQYF. Written as DNA, the CDR3 is TGTGCCAGCAGTTTCCTGGACAGCAACTACGAGCAGTACTTC.

This chain uses TRBV6-1 with TRBJ1-5, with unresolved D. Trimming left V 8 bases short and J 4 bases short, with 12 bases between. The V gene's germline CDR1 is MNHNS and CDR2 SASEGT. CDR3 length: 13 amino acids. CDR3 protein: CASGEGPNQPQHF. CDR3 sequence (DNA): TGTGCCAGCGGGGAGGGCCCTAATCAGCCCCAGCATTTT.

V is TRBV5-1 and J is TRBJ2-2; 9 bases fit TRBD2. Germline CDR1 is SGHRS and CDR2 is YFSETQ. Losses at the gene ends were 4 bases for V and 8 bases for J; bases not matched to a gene: 18. This CDR3 contains 18 residues. CDR3 DNA sequence: TGCGCCAGCAGCCCGGACTTGGGGTCTAGCGGGGTAGAAGGGGAGCTGTTTTTT. It is translated as CASSPDLGSSGVEGELFF.

The chain carries TRBV5-1 and TRBJ1-1; D not certain. Germline V gives CDR1 SGHRS, CDR2 YFSETQ. The V and J ends lost 0 bases and 5 bases respectively, with 8 bases between them. This CDR3 spans 13 amino acids. CDR3 in amino acids: CASSLDVGTEAFF. CDR3 in DNA: TGCGCCAGCAGCTTGGACGTCGGTACTGAAGCTTTCTTT.

The chain uses TRBV5-1 and TRBJ1-3; D unclear. The CDR3 totals 15 residues. Looked up from germline, CDR1 is SGHRS and CDR2 is YFSETQ. The V gene lost 4 bases and the J gene lost 0 bases, with 11 bases spanning the gap. The DNA for the CDR3 is TGCGCCAGCAGCATGACGGGGTACTCTGGAAACACCATATATTTT. Protein: CASSMTGYSGNTIYF.

This chain connects TRBV28 to TRBJ2-5, with 13 bases identical to TRBD2. CDR1 and CDR2 from the germline V gene are MDHEN and SYDVKM. There are 17 residues in the CDR3. Trimming cost V 4 bases and J 7 bases; bases outside gene matches: 12. CDR3 protein: CASSSGTSGTLGGTQYF. The CDR3 DNA sequence: TGTGCCAGCAGTTCCGGGACTAGCGGGACCCTGGGGGGGACCCAGTACTTC.

The J gene is TRBJ1-1, the V gene TRBV18; D gene ambiguous. This CDR3 region has 14 residues. The V end was cut by 3 bases, the J end by 1 base, with 9 bases between. CDR1 and CDR2 (germline): KGHSH, LQKENI. CDR3 in DNA: TGTGCCAGCTCACCGCGGGGAGGGAACACTGAAGCTTTCTTT. Its translation: CASSPRGGNTEAFF.

This sequence joins TRBV27 and TRBJ2-1; 7 positions agree with TRBD2. CDR1 and CDR2 (germline): MNHEY, SMNVEV (reference sequence). The J segment lost 6 bases and the V segment lost 6 bases, leaving 23 bases of the junction unmatched. This CDR3 region has 19 residues. The CDR3 DNA sequence: TGTGCCAGCAGCCATCTGGCGGGACTACCAAGTTCGCCCGGCAATGAGCAGTTCTTC. Protein: CASSHLAGLPSSPGNEQFF.